One sample yielded the 14 T cell receptor beta chains listed below, sequenced in a study of blood T cell repertoires in COVID-19. The repertoire was sequenced with immunoSEQ multiplex PCR; TCRdb's copy has only in-frame clones and lacks some. The repertoire holds a few hundred thousand clones, roughly 90% seen once, with around 3% in the top ten. Sequences were obtained from peripheral blood. These receptor sequences come from a woman aged 25 to 39 with COVID-19, enrolled during active disease.

The chain links TRBV28 to TRBJ2-7; no firm D call. The CDR3 is made up of 12 amino acids. Trimming stripped 5 bases from V and 2 bases from J, with 7 bases between. Germline V gene lookup returns CDR1 MDHEN and CDR2 SYDVKM. The CDR3 here is CASSTSAYEQYF. The CDR3 DNA reads TGTGCCAGCAGTACGTCAGCCTACGAGCAGTACTTC.

In DNA form, the CDR3 reads TGTGCCAGCAGGCCCCAGGCAGGTTCCTACGAGCAGTACTTC. Translation gives CASRPQAGSYEQYF. The chain carries TRBV7-9 and TRBJ2-7; D gene ambiguous. V was pared by 6 bases and J by 1 base, with 13 bases between. CDR3 length: 14 residues. The V gene's germline CDR1 is SEHNR and CDR2 FQNEAQ (reference sequence).

This chain links TRBV18 with TRBJ2-3; 14 bases agree with TRBD2. This CDR3 has 18 amino acids. Germline V gene data show CDR1 as KGHSH and CDR2 as LQKENI. With 3 bases clipped from V and 8 bases from J, the junction kept 13 bases outside the gene matches. The chain's CDR3 is CASSPTGLAGALPGTQYF. The DNA for the CDR3 is TGTGCCAGCTCACCGACGGGACTAGCGGGGGCCCTGCCGGGTACGCAGTATTTT.

The J gene is TRBJ1-4, the V gene TRBV11-3; D gene ambiguous. Germline V gene data show CDR1 as SGHNT and CDR2 as YENEEA. With 6 bases removed from V and 1 base from J, the gap between germline ends came to 15 bases. The CDR3 totals 16 residues. The chain's CDR3 is CASSRGDGKTNEKLFF. CDR3 bases: TGTGCCAGCAGTCGGGGTGACGGGAAAACTAATGAAAAACTGTTTTTT.

The chain uses TRBV9 and TRBJ2-1; the match to TRBD2 covers 13 bases. The V segment lost 2 bases and the J segment 9 bases; nucleotides outside the gene matches: 11. The CDR3 extends over 17 amino acids. The germline CDR1 and CDR2 sequences are SGDLS and YYNGEE. CDR3 amino acids: CASSVDPGTSGKGEQFF. As DNA, the CDR3 is TGTGCCAGCAGCGTCGACCCCGGGACTAGCGGGAAGGGTGAGCAGTTCTTC.

The chain uses TRBV9 and TRBJ2-3; D is possibly TRBD2 (7 bases). Trimming removed 3 bases from V and 4 bases from J, with 24 bases in between. The CDR3 loop spans 18 amino acids. Germline V gene lookup returns CDR1 SGDLS and CDR2 YYNGEE. The CDR3 loop reads CASSAQVGGRRVPDTQYF. The DNA for the CDR3 is TGTGCCAGCAGCGCCCAAGTGGGGGGGCGGAGGGTCCCAGATACGCAGTATTTT.

The chain has TRBV5-4 and TRBJ2-7, with TRBD1 identical over 7 bases. The length of the CDR3 is 15 residues. The germline CDR1 and CDR2 sequences are SGHNT and YYREEE (reference sequence). Germline trimming cut 0 bases from V and 10 bases from J; bases unmatched to any gene: 13. The CDR3 spells CASSLDRGPPREQYF. The CDR3 DNA is TGTGCCAGCAGCTTGGACAGGGGACCCCCACGAGAACAGTACTTC. The full variable domain, rest sourced from reference TRBV5-4 and TRBJ2-7, is ETGVTQSPTHLIKTRGQQVTLRCSSQSGHNTVSWYQQALGQGPQFIFQYYREEENGRGNFPPRFSGLQFPNYSSELNVNALELDDSALYLCASSLDRGPPREQYFGPGTRLTVT.

The gene calls are TRBV6-5 and TRBJ2-5; possibly TRBD2 for D (7 bases). This CDR3 contains 15 residues. The germline V gene encodes CDR1 MNHEY and CDR2 SVGAGI. DNA for the CDR3: TGTGCGGTAAAAGGGGGGGCCCTCGGTGGAGAGACCCAGTACTTC. Protein product: CAVKGGALGGETQYF.

V is TRBV27 and J is TRBJ1-1; the D is unclear. Trimming removed 5 bases from V and 5 bases from J, with 9 bases in between. This CDR3 has 12 residues. Germline assignment: CDR1 MNHEY and CDR2 SMNVEV (reference sequence). As DNA, the CDR3 is TGTGCCAGCAGTCGAGGCAGTACTGAAGCTTTCTTT. This translates into CASSRGSTEAFF.

J is TRBJ2-7 and V is TRBV28; TRBD1 is a possible D gene (6 bases). Germline CDR1 MDHEN, CDR2 SYDVKM. V was trimmed by 4 bases and J by 5 bases, leaving 12 bases between them. The CDR3 loop spans 13 amino acids. The CDR3 protein is CASSSITGHEQYF. The CDR3 bases are TGTGCCAGCAGTTCCATAACAGGGCACGAGCAGTACTTC.

The gene calls are TRBV18 and TRBJ1-2; no clear D. CDR1 KGHSH and CDR2 LQKENI come from the germline V gene. Trimming took off 2 bases at V and 2 bases at J, with 15 bases between the two ends. The CDR3 has 16 amino acids. The DNA for the CDR3 is TGTGCCAGCTCACCAGGGAGTCCTGGGAGGAACTATGGCTACACCTTC. Its translation is CASSPGSPGRNYGYTF. The whole variable domain, filled in from reference TRBV18 and TRBJ1-2, reads NAGVMQNPRHLVRRRGQEARLRCSPMKGHSHVYWYRQLPEEGLKFMVYLQKENIIDESGMPKERFSAEFPKEGPSILRIQQVVRGDSAAYFCASSPGSPGRNYGYTFGSGTRLTVV.

V is TRBV2 and J is TRBJ2-1; D may be TRBD1 (5 bases). Per germline, CDR1 SNHLY and CDR2 FYNNEI. The CDR3 has 14 amino acids. The V gene lost 5 bases and the J gene lost 5 bases, with 13 bases spanning the gap. The CDR3 region is CASSLSQGNNEQFF. CDR3 DNA: TGTGCCAGCAGTCTTTCTCAGGGAAACAATGAGCAGTTCTTC.

The rearrangement joins TRBV6-5 to TRBJ1-4; 10 nucleotides align to TRBD1. The V gene's germline CDR1 is MNHEY and CDR2 SVGAGI. Trimming took 1 base from V and 7 from J; bases not matched to a gene: 3. The CDR3 runs to 15 residues. The CDR3 DNA reads TGTGCCAGCAGTTACTATCGGACAGGGGGTGAAAAACTGTTTTTT. Protein: CASSYYRTGGEKLFF.

This clone has only one observation. The rearrangement links TRBV27 to TRBJ1-1; no reliable D call. This CDR3 region has 13 residues. V was clipped by 6 bases and J by 2 bases, with 10 bases between them. Germline lookup yields CDR1 MNHEY and CDR2 SMNVEV (reference sequence). CDR3 region: CASRGQANTEAFF. The CDR3 DNA reads TGTGCCAGCAGGGGTCAGGCCAACACTGAAGCTTTCTTT.